The 7 T cell receptor beta chains below were found in one sample sequenced in a study of blood T cell repertoires in COVID-19. Sequencing used immunoSEQ multiplex PCR; TCRdb keeps in-frame clones, though not all of them. The data contain about 220,000 clones, about four fifths of them singletons. The specimen sequenced was peripheral blood. These receptors were obtained from a woman in her sixties with acute or convalescent COVID-19.

This clone was counted only a few times. CDR3 in DNA: TGTGCCAGCAGCTCCCTTGTGGGACTCCGATGGGATGAGCAGTTCTTC. Translation: CASSSLVGLRWDEQFF. The chain combines TRBV11-2 with TRBJ2-1; D may be TRBD2 (6 bases). This CDR3 has 16 amino acids. Germline V gene data show CDR1 as SGHAT and CDR2 as FQNNGV. V lost 4 bases, J lost 8 bases, and 21 bases lay in between.

The CDR3 reads CASSWGTSGTYEQYF. The DNA of the CDR3 is TGTGCCAGCAGCTGGGGGACTAGCGGTACCTACGAGCAGTACTTC. The chain recombines TRBV7-2 with TRBJ2-7; TRBD2 matches 11 bases. The germline V gene has CDR1 SGHTA and CDR2 FQGNSA. V was clipped by 4 bases and J by 2 bases; unmatched bases: 4. The CDR3 is 15 amino acids.

This chain uses TRBV6-7 with TRBJ1-2, with TRBD1 matching over 10 bases. TRBV6-7 is given ORF status, its function remaining uncertain. The CDR3 extends over 16 amino acids. V lost 2 bases and J lost 4; bases outside the gene matches: 7. CDR3: CASSYGQGGVGYGYTF. The DNA of the CDR3 is TGTGCCAGCAGTTACGGACAGGGGGGTGTCGGCTATGGCTACACCTTC.

This chain joins TRBV11-2 and TRBJ1-1, with no clear D. Trimming took 0 bases from V and 5 from J, leaving 7 bases between them. Germline V gene data show CDR1 as SGHAT and CDR2 as FQNNGV. CDR3 length: 13 amino acids. This CDR3 reads CASSLEGGTEAFF. In DNA, the CDR3 is TGTGCCAGCAGCTTAGAAGGAGGGACTGAAGCTTTCTTT.

This chain links TRBV2 with TRBJ1-5; D perhaps matches TRBD1 (6 bases). The CDR3 consists of 14 residues. The germline V gene encodes CDR1 SNHLY and CDR2 FYNNEI. Trimming shortened V by 5 bases and J by 0 bases, and 8 bases separated the two germline ends. The CDR3, as DNA: TGTGCCAGCAGTAGACAGGTTAGCAATCAGCCCCAGCATTTT. It translates to CASSRQVSNQPQHF. Variable domain in full (rest from reference TRBV2 and TRBJ1-5): EPEVTQTPSHQVTQMGQEVILRCVPISNHLYFYWYRQILGQKVEFLVSFYNNEISEKSEIFDDQFSVERPDGSNFTLKIRSTKLEDSAMYFCASSRQVSNQPQHFGDGTRLSIL.

The V and J genes are TRBV7-8 and TRBJ2-5; D not certain. The CDR3 is made up of 13 amino acids. In germline, CDR1 is SGHVS, CDR2 FQNEAQ. With 2 bases removed from V and 2 bases from J, the gap between germline ends came to 6 bases. Here the CDR3 reads CASSLYLQETQYF. CDR3 DNA sequence: TGTGCCAGCAGCTTATATTTACAAGAGACCCAGTACTTC.

The rearrangement joins TRBV28 to TRBJ2-3; 11 nucleotides match TRBD2. The CDR3 is made up of 15 amino acids. V lost 5 bases to trimming and J lost 1 base; unmatched junction nucleotides: 2. CDR1 and CDR2 from the germline V gene are MDHEN and SYDVKM. In DNA, the CDR3 is TGTGCCAGCAGTGGTAGCGGGGGGGGCACAGATACGCAGTATTTT. Translation: CASSGSGGGTDTQYF.